The 27 T cell receptor beta chains below were found in one sample sequenced in a study of response to subunit inactivated influenza vaccine. Each CDR3 protein is one row after TCRdb ran MiXCR on the RT-PCR reads. Of 150,000 or so distinct CDR3 sequences in the sample, 9.5% to 12% are singletons; the top ten hold about a third. The sequenced sample was CD8+ T cells sorted from PBMCs, obtained less than 30 months after vaccination. The receptors shown here come from a man aged 50-75 years who received an inactivated influenza vaccine.

This clonotype has just a few counts. V is TRBV7-2 and J is TRBJ1-1; D gene unclear. This CDR3 is 13 amino acids long. Germline assignment: CDR1 SGHTA and CDR2 FQGNSA. The V end lost 7 bases, the J end lost 6 bases, and 15 bases lay between the germline ends. The CDR3 DNA sequence: TGTGCCAGCAACCGCGGGATGTACTCTGAAGCTTTCTTT. This encodes CASNRGMYSEAFF.

Only a few counts were recorded for this clonotype. CDR3 sequence reads: CASSIGGVTGELFF. CDR3 DNA: TGTGCCAGTAGTATAGGCGGGGTCACCGGGGAGCTGTTTTTT. The chain has TRBV19 and TRBJ2-2; D perhaps matches TRBD2 (6 bases). Germline assignment: CDR1 LNHDA and CDR2 SQIVND (reference sequence). V lost 1 base to trimming and J lost 4 bases, with 7 bases between them. This CDR3 has 14 residues.

The V and J genes are TRBV6-2 or TRBV6-3 and TRBJ1-5; perhaps TRBD1 as D (5 bases). Trimming took off 1 base at V and 4 bases at J, with 11 bases between the two ends. The germline V gene has CDR1 MNHEY and CDR2 SVGEGT. This CDR3 is 15 amino acids long. The CDR3 loop reads CASSYLQGVNQPQHF. DNA of the CDR3: TGTGCCAGCAGTTACTTACAAGGGGTAAATCAGCCCCAGCATTTT.

This clonotype occurred a few times. This chain connects TRBV9 to TRBJ1-2, with D perhaps TRBD1 (5 bases). CDR1 SGDLS and CDR2 YYNGEE come from the germline V gene. Trimming shortened V by 4 bases and J by 3 bases, and 19 bases separated the two germline ends. CDR3 length: 16 amino acids. The CDR3: CASSQSGPGGYYGYTF. CDR3 in DNA: TGTGCCAGCAGCCAATCAGGGCCAGGAGGGTACTATGGCTACACCTTC.

This clonotype was picked up a small number of times. The chain links TRBV14 to TRBJ1-1; D call uncertain. Germline V gene data show CDR1 as SGHDN and CDR2 as FVKESK. The CDR3 consists of 15 residues. Trimming shortened V by 1 base and J by 0 bases, and 9 bases separated the two germline ends. The CDR3 reads CASSQVSGLNTEAFF. The CDR3 DNA follows: TGTGCCAGCAGCCAAGTTTCGGGGTTGAACACTGAAGCTTTCTTT.

V is TRBV7-8 and J is TRBJ2-2, with D uncertain. Deletions cut 1 base from V and 6 bases from J, with 12 bases between. CDR1 and CDR2 from the germline V gene are SGHVS and FQNEAQ. The CDR3 spans 15 residues. The DNA of the CDR3 is TGTGCCAGCAGCTTAGGGGCCAGGCGTGCCGGGGAGCTGTTTTTT. This translates into CASSLGARRAGELFF. Looking up the rest from reference TRBV7-8 and TRBJ2-2 gives the full variable domain: GAGVSQSPRYKVAKRGQDVALRCDPISGHVSLFWYQQALGQGPEFLTYFQNEAQLDKSGLPSDRFFAERPEGSVSTLKIQRTQQEDSAVYLCASSLGARRAGELFFGEGSRLTVL.

This clonotype was seen repeatedly, ten times or more. The chain is built from TRBV28 and TRBJ2-7; TRBD1 is a possible D gene (6 bases). The CDR3 extends over 16 amino acids. CDR1 is MDHEN and CDR2 is SYDVKM in the germline V gene. The ends were cut back, 5 bases at V and 3 bases at J, with 20 bases in the middle. The CDR3 DNA reads as TGTGCCAGCAGTCCCGACCGACAGGTTGCATACTACGAGCAGTACTTC. Encoded protein: CASSPDRQVAYYEQYF.

This clonotype was seen at least ten times. The V and J genes are TRBV7-9 and TRBJ2-1, with TRBD2 as a possible D gene (5 bases). Trimming took off 0 bases at V and 8 bases at J, with 8 bases between the two ends. The CDR3 sequence is 13 residues long. Germline-derived CDR1 and CDR2 are SEHNR and FQNEAQ (reference sequence). CDR3 loop: CASSLAGVDEQFF. The CDR3 nucleotides read TGTGCCAGCAGCTTAGCCGGGGTGGATGAGCAGTTCTTC.

The chain combines TRBV11-2 with TRBJ2-7, with D perhaps being TRBD1 or TRBD2 (6 bases each). Germline lookup yields CDR1 SGHAT and CDR2 FQNNGV. Trimming stripped 1 base from V and 6 bases from J, with 13 bases between. The CDR3 is made up of 14 amino acids. The CDR3 nucleotides are TGTGCCAGCAGCTTAGGACTCGGGGGCGTCGAGCAGTACTTC. It is translated as CASSLGLGGVEQYF.

This clonotype was counted a few times. The gene calls are TRBV15 and TRBJ2-3, with D perhaps TRBD1 or TRBD2 (6 bases each). This CDR3 is 16 amino acids long. Germline CDR1 reads LNHNV; CDR2 reads YYDKDF (reference sequence). Trimming removed 0 bases from V and 5 bases from J, with 15 bases in between. In DNA, the CDR3 is TGTGCCACCAGCAGAGATCGGGGTGGGGGGCTAGATACGCAGTATTTT. Its protein is CATSRDRGGGLDTQYF.

The chain has TRBV5-6 and TRBJ2-4, with a weak D call TRBD1 (7 bases). The CDR3 runs 16 residues. Germline CDR1 SGHDT, CDR2 YYEEEE. The V end was cut by 0 bases, the J end by 3 bases, with 13 bases between. CDR3 in amino acids: CASSLEEGAYKNIQYF. CDR3 nucleotide sequence: TGTGCCAGCAGCTTGGAGGAGGGGGCCTACAAAAACATTCAGTACTTC.

This clonotype was detected only a few times. This sequence joins TRBV4-1 and TRBJ2-3; D is unresolved. Trimming shortened V by 4 bases and J by 0 bases, and 17 bases separated the two germline ends. CDR3 size: 17 residues. The V gene's germline CDR1 is MGHRA and CDR2 YSYEKL. The CDR3 protein is CASSRLPRQTSTDTQYF. CDR3 bases: TGCGCCAGCAGCCGATTGCCCCGTCAAACTAGCACAGATACGCAGTATTTT.

The genes are TRBV27 and TRBJ2-3, with D possibly matching TRBD2 (6 bases). The CDR3 has 15 residues. V was cut by 5 bases and J by 3 bases, with 15 bases left in between. Per germline, CDR1 MNHEY and CDR2 SMNVEV (reference sequence). CDR3 residues: CASSVVASVTDTQYF. The CDR3, as DNA: TGTGCCAGCAGTGTTGTGGCTAGCGTAACAGATACGCAGTATTTT.

This clonotype was counted at least ten times. The rearrangement links TRBV4-3 to TRBJ2-5, with 11 bases aligning to TRBD2. The CDR3 has 16 amino acids. The V segment lost 0 bases and the J segment 3 bases; nucleotides outside the gene matches: 3. CDR1 is LGHNA and CDR2 is YSLEER in the germline V gene. The CDR3 reads CASSQEVSGGEETQYF. CDR3 DNA: TGCGCCAGCAGCCAAGAGGTTAGCGGGGGGGAAGAGACCCAGTACTTC.

V is TRBV7-9 and J is TRBJ2-3; TRBD2 matches 8 bases. J was trimmed by 5 bases and V by 5 bases; bases with no gene match: 6. This CDR3 has 14 amino acids. The germline CDR1 and CDR2 sequences are SEHNR and FQNEAQ (reference sequence). The CDR3 protein is CASSQLAEVDTQYF. In DNA, the CDR3 is TGTGCCAGCAGCCAACTAGCGGAGGTAGATACGCAGTATTTT.

This clonotype occurred many times. The CDR3 bases are TGTGCCAGCAGTTACCCTCAGGATGAGCAGTTCTTC. It translates to CASSYPQDEQFF. The rearrangement joins TRBV7-9 to TRBJ2-1; no firm D call. V was trimmed by 6 bases and J by 8 bases, leaving 11 bases between them. This CDR3 comprises 12 residues. Germline-derived CDR1 and CDR2 are SEHNR and FQNEAQ (reference sequence).

This clonotype was found a few times. The chain links TRBV3-1 to TRBJ2-1, with TRBD2 matching over 8 bases. V was pared by 1 base and J by 7 bases, with 9 bases of the junction left unmatched. The length of the CDR3 is 16 residues. Germline CDR1 and CDR2: LGHDT and YNNKEL (reference sequence). In DNA, the CDR3 is TGTGCCAGCAGCCAAGTCCGGGGGGGCCTTGAGAATGAGCAGTTCTTC. Protein: CASSQVRGGLENEQFF.

The rearrangement links TRBV27 to TRBJ2-7, with 7 nucleotides matching TRBD2. Trimming at V came to 6 bases and at J to 0 bases, leaving 11 bases not matched to a gene. This CDR3 comprises 16 residues. CDR1 MNHEY and CDR2 SMNVEV come from the germline V gene (reference sequence). CDR3 residues: CASSESLAALSYEQYF. CDR3 in DNA: TGTGCCAGCAGCGAGTCCCTAGCGGCCCTCTCCTACGAGCAGTACTTC.

The J gene is TRBJ1-1, the V gene TRBV6-5; the D gene is possibly TRBD1 (5 bases). Between the trimmed V and J ends, which lost 6 bases and 8 bases, there was a span of 13 bases. Germline CDR1 and CDR2: MNHEY and SVGAGI. The CDR3 is made up of 12 amino acids. The CDR3 protein is CASSAGDIEAFF. For the CDR3, the DNA is TGTGCCAGCAGCGCGGGGGATATAGAAGCTTTCTTT.

This clonotype has a handful of counts. The V call is TRBV7-2, the J call TRBJ1-5; 7 nucleotides match TRBD1. Trimming cost V 4 bases and J 8 bases; bases outside gene matches: 5. The germline V gene has CDR1 SGHTA and CDR2 FQGNSA. There are 13 residues in the CDR3. CDR3 nucleotides: TGTGCCAGCAGCTCAGGGGGGAAGGAGCCCCAGCATTTT. Protein: CASSSGGKEPQHF. The full variable domain, completed using reference TRBV7-2 and TRBJ1-5, is GAGVSQSPSNKVTEKGKDVELRCDPISGHTALYWYRQSLGQGLEFLIYFQGNSAPDKSGLPSDRFSAERTGGSVSTLTIQRTQQEDSAVYLCASSSGGKEPQHFGDGTRLSIL.

This clonotype was observed many times. This chain connects TRBV9 to TRBJ2-3; D is undetermined. V was pared by 0 bases and J by 2 bases, with 10 bases between. This CDR3 spans 15 amino acids. Germline CDR1 and CDR2: SGDLS and YYNGEE. The CDR3 region is CASSVAAYVTDTQYF. The DNA of the CDR3 is TGTGCCAGCAGCGTAGCTGCCTATGTCACAGATACGCAGTATTTT.

This clonotype was seen repeatedly, ten times or more. The V call is TRBV3-1, the J call TRBJ2-5, with 10 nucleotides matching TRBD2. The germline gives CDR1 LGHDT, CDR2 YNNKEL (reference sequence). This CDR3 region has 18 residues. V lost 4 bases to trimming and J lost 5 bases; unmatched junction nucleotides: 16. CDR3 nucleotides: TGTGCCAGCAGCCCTCCTGGGAGTTCGAGCGGGGGGGTGGAGACCCAGTACTTC. It codes for CASSPPGSSSGGVETQYF.

The chain links TRBV5-1 to TRBJ2-7; 10 bases are a match to TRBD1. The CDR3 loop spans 16 amino acids. From germline, CDR1 is SGHRS and CDR2 YFSETQ. Germline trimming cut 0 bases from V and 3 bases from J; bases unmatched to any gene: 6. CDR3 amino acids: CASSLGPGQGSYEQYF. Written as DNA, the CDR3 is TGCGCCAGCAGCTTGGGACCGGGACAGGGGAGCTACGAGCAGTACTTC.

The V call is TRBV6-2 or TRBV6-3, the J call TRBJ1-5; D might be TRBD1 (5 bases). Germline assignment: CDR1 MNHEY and CDR2 SVGEGT. V dropped 4 bases and J dropped 0 bases, with 7 bases sitting between them. There are 14 residues in the CDR3. CDR3 loop: CASSWTSSNQPQHF. DNA of the CDR3: TGTGCCAGCAGTTGGACATCTAGCAATCAGCCCCAGCATTTT.

This clonotype was detected a few times. The V and J genes are TRBV11-3 and TRBJ2-1; TRBD2 might be the D (6 bases). Germline V gives CDR1 SGHNT, CDR2 YENEEA. The CDR3 contains 21 residues. Trimming removed 5 bases at V and 0 bases at J, with 29 bases between. The CDR3 here is CASSQPEEAEGDNSSYNEQFF. The DNA of the CDR3 is TGTGCCAGCAGCCAACCGGAGGAAGCGGAGGGAGACAACAGCTCCTACAATGAGCAGTTCTTC. The whole variable domain, remainder taken from reference TRBV11-3 and TRBJ2-1, is EAGVVQSPRYKIIEKKQPVAFWCNPISGHNTLYWYLQNLGQGPELLIRYENEEAVDDSQLPKDRFSAERLKGVDSTLKIQPAELGDSAVYLCASSQPEEAEGDNSSYNEQFFGPGTRLTVL.

In this sample, this clonotype turned up many times. The CDR3, as DNA: TGTGCCACCAGTACAGCGAATGAAAAACTGTTTTTT. It specifies CATSTANEKLFF. The V gene is TRBV24-1, the J gene TRBJ1-4; D is undetermined. CDR1 is KGHDR and CDR2 is SFDVKD in the germline V gene. The germline V and J ends were trimmed by 6 bases and 5 bases, with 6 bases remaining between them. The CDR3 has 12 residues.

With regard to this clonotype: A read error may be the cause here, since a much bigger clone is one base away. The V and J genes are TRBV7-2 and TRBJ2-7; no firm D call. Germline V gives CDR1 SGHTA, CDR2 FQGNSA. This CDR3 is 16 amino acids long. CDR3 nucleotide sequence: TGTGCCAGCAGCTTATGGGGTCTGGTTTCCGATTACGGGCAGTACTTC. Its protein product is CASSLWGLVSDYGQYF.